These T cell receptor beta chains were read from a single sample in a study of beta chain features in type 1 diabetes. TCRdb's table, derived via immunoSEQ multiplex PCR, lists solely in-frame clones and lacks some. The table has 150,000 to 200,000 clones, approximately 13% seen once. Sequencing used central memory CD4+ T cells from blood. The receptors stem from a woman aged 18-29 years in good health. Both conserved end residues are part of each CDR3. D genes are given only for firm matches. Some rows mark clone size as missing; the rest say once, few, many or name a class of expanded clone.

j_call clone_size d_call v_call cdr3_nt cdr3_aa
TRBJ2-5 few - TRBV2 TGTGCCAGCATCGGCGGGACGCAAGAGACCCAGTACTTC CASIGGTQETQYF
TRBJ1-1 - TRBD1 TRBV7-9 TGTGCCAGCAGCCTACCGGACAGGGCGGGCACTGAAGCTTTCTTT CASSLPDRAGTEAFF
TRBJ2-1 - TRBD2 TRBV11-2 TGTGCCAGCAGCGTCGGGACTAGCGGGAGCGGTCCGGATGAGCAGTTCTTC CASSVGTSGSGPDEQFF
TRBJ2-7 many - TRBV5-1 TGCGCCAGCAGCTTGGAGGTCCGGAGCTCCTACGAGCAGTACTTC CASSLEVRSSYEQYF
TRBJ1-2 - - TRBV29-1 TGCAGCGTTCCCCCGACAATTAACTATGGCTACACCTTC CSVPPTINYGYTF
TRBJ2-1 - - TRBV6-5 TGTGCCAGCAGTTACTCGCGGTACAATGAGCAGTTCTTC CASSYSRYNEQFF
TRBJ2-2 - TRBD1 TRBV18 TGTGCCAGCTCACCCCTACTCAACAGGGGGGCCGGGGAGCTGTTTTTT CASSPLLNRGAGELFF
TRBJ2-7 few TRBD1 TRBV29-1 TGCAGCGTTGTGGGACAGGGGGTTTACGAGCAGTACTTC CSVVGQGVYEQYF
TRBJ1-1 - TRBD1 TRBV11-2 TGTGCCAGCAGCTTCCGGGACAGGGGGTGGAACACTGAAGCTTTCTTT CASSFRDRGWNTEAFF
TRBJ1-2 - - TRBV7-9 TGTGCCAGCAGCTTTAAAAGCGTCTATGGCTACACCTTC CASSFKSVYGYTF
TRBJ2-7 - TRBD2 TRBV5-6 TGTGCCAGCAGCGCCTGGGGAGCGGGAGACTACGAGCAGTACTTC CASSAWGAGDYEQYF
TRBJ1-2 many TRBD1 TRBV7-9 TGTGCCAGCAGCAAAGGACAGGGGACTAATGGCTACACCTTC CASSKGQGTNGYTF
TRBJ1-2 few TRBD1 TRBV5-1 TGCGCCAGCAGCCCGACAGGGGGTAAAAACTATGGCTACACCTTC CASSPTGGKNYGYTF
TRBJ2-1 few - TRBV6-1 TGTGCCAGCTATCCCGAAGCCGCCCGCGGAGGAAAGCAGTTCTTC CASYPEAARGGKQFF
TRBJ1-2 - - TRBV5-6 TGTGCCAGCAGCGGGGGGACGGGGTTGCGTACTGGCTACACCTTC CASSGGTGLRTGYTF
TRBJ2-3 - TRBD2 TRBV15 TGTGCCACCAGCAGGCCGGGACTAAGGACGCAGTATTTT CATSRPGLRTQYF
TRBJ2-7 - - TRBV7-2 TGTGCCAGCAGCCCCTCGGGTAGATCCTACGAGCAGTACTTC CASSPSGRSYEQYF
TRBJ2-5 - - TRBV28 TGTGCCAGCAGTTTAGCCCTTAAGGGGCGGGAGACCCAGTACTTC CASSLALKGRETQYF
TRBJ2-1 few TRBD2 TRBV7-9 TGTGCCAGCAGTAGTAGCGGGAGGGCATGGTTCTTC CASSSSGRAWFF
TRBJ2-5 many - TRBV7-2 TGTGCCAGCAGCTCAAGGGTACAGGGACAGACCCAGTACTTC CASSSRVQGQTQYF
TRBJ2-6 - - TRBV5-1 TGCGCCAGCAGATTACAGGGCGAAACCTCTGGGGCCAACGTCCTGACTTTC CASRLQGETSGANVLTF
TRBJ2-2 - - TRBV5-1 TGCGCCAGCAGCTTGGGAGTAGCAGCCACCGGGGAGCTGTTTTTT CASSLGVAATGELFF
TRBJ2-3 - - TRBV7-6 TGTGCCAGCAGCGTTCAAAGACAGCGCACAGATACGCAGTATTTT CASSVQRQRTDTQYF
TRBJ2-2 - - TRBV7-3 TGTGCCAGCAGCTTAACCCTAGCCACCACCGGGGAGCTGTTTTTT CASSLTLATTGELFF
TRBJ2-2 - TRBD1 TRBV2 TGTGCCAGCAGCCAGGACAGGGTCGAAACCGGGGAGCTGTTTTTT CASSQDRVETGELFF
TRBJ2-1 few - TRBV2 TGTGCCAGCAGTGGGGCCGGTAGCTCCTACAATGAGCAGTTCTTC CASSGAGSSYNEQFF
TRBJ1-1 - - TRBV29-1 TGCAGCGCCGCCGCTGGACAAGTGAACACTGAAGCTTTCTTT CSAAAGQVNTEAFF
TRBJ2-5 - - TRBV11-2 TGTGCCAGCAGCTTGGCAGGGCAGCAAGAGACCCAGTACTTC CASSLAGQQETQYF
TRBJ2-1 few TRBD1 TRBV29-1 TGCAGCGTAGGGGCACAGGGGAATCGGGAGCAGTTCTTC CSVGAQGNREQFF
TRBJ1-5 - TRBD1 TRBV25-1 TGTGCCAGCAGTGATCCCGGGACAGGGGATCAGCCCCAGCATTTT CASSDPGTGDQPQHF
TRBJ1-1 - - TRBV2 TGTGCCAGCAGTGAAGCCAGGGGCGAAGCTTTCTTT CASSEARGEAFF
TRBJ1-5 many - TRBV7-2 TGTGCCAGCAGTTTACAGAGCAATCAGCCCCAGCATTTT CASSLQSNQPQHF
TRBJ2-7 few - TRBV14 TGTGCCAGCAGCCAAGATCTGGGAGTTTTGAGCTACGAGCAGTACTTC CASSQDLGVLSYEQYF
TRBJ2-3 - - TRBV30 TGTGCCTGGAGTCCGGGGGTGGGCACAGATACGCAGTATTTT CAWSPGVGTDTQYF
TRBJ2-2 - TRBD2 TRBV6-4 TGTGCCAGCAGCCCGACGGGACTAGCGGGAGTATTGGACACCGGGGAGCTGTTTTTT CASSPTGLAGVLDTGELFF
TRBJ2-3 few - TRBV5-1 TGCGCCACCACCACCGGGGCAGATACGCAGTATTTT CATTTGADTQYF
TRBJ2-1 - - TRBV11-2 TGTGCCAGCAGCATGACTAGAGTGAATACGGGTGAGCAGTTCTTC CASSMTRVNTGEQFF
TRBJ2-1 - TRBD1 TRBV19 TGTGCCAGTAGTAGGCAACAGACAGGGGCCTTCTACAATGAGCAGTTCTTC CASSRQQTGAFYNEQFF
TRBJ2-1 - TRBD2 TRBV11-2 TGTGCCAGCAGCACCGGGACTAGCTATGGTGAGCAGTTCTTC CASSTGTSYGEQFF
TRBJ1-2 few - TRBV7-2 TGTGCCAGCAGCCAAGGCGGAGCTTTCTATGGCTACACCTTC CASSQGGAFYGYTF
TRBJ2-7 - - TRBV29-1 TGCAGCGTGTCGAGGGAGAACTACGAGCAGTACTTC CSVSRENYEQYF
TRBJ2-1 few - TRBV25-1 TGTGCCAGCAGTGTCCTAGCGCGTGAGCAGTTCTTC CASSVLAREQFF
TRBJ2-5 - TRBD2 TRBV18 TGTGCCAGCTCACTGTTCACTAGCGGGAGCAGTGTAGGAGAGACCCAGTACTTC CASSLFTSGSSVGETQYF
TRBJ1-2 many - TRBV29-1 TGCAGCGTTACAGGTGGCAATGGCTACACCTTC CSVTGGNGYTF
TRBJ2-1 - - TRBV21-1 TGTGCCAGCAGCACAAGACTAGCGGGAGTCTTTTACAATGAGCAGTTCTTC CASSTRLAGVFYNEQFF